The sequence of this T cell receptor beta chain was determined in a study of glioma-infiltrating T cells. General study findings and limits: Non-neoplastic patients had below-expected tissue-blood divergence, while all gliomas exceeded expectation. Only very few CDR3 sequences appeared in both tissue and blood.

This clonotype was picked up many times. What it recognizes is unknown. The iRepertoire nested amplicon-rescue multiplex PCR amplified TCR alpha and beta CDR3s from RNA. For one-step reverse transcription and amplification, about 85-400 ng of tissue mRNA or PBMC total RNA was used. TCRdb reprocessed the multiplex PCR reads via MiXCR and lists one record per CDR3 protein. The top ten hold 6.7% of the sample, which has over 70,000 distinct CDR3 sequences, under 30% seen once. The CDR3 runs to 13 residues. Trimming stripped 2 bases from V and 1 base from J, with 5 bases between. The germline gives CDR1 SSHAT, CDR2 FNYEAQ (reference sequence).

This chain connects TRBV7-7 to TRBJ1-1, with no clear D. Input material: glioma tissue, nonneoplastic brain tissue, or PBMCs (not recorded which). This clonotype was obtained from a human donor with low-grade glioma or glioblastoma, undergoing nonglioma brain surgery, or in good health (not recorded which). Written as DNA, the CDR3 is TGTGCCAGCAGCTTAACACAGAACACTGAAGCTTTCTTT. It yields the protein CASSLTQNTEAFF.